These T cell receptor beta chains were read from a single sample in a study of CD8+ T cells in alopecia areata. Produced via immunoSEQ multiplex PCR; TCRdb's table is partial and in-frame only. This table has around 140,000 clones, about 90% appearing once. Source: CD8+ T cells sorted from blood, taken at week 0. The source is a human donor with alopecia areata. CDR3s include the opening cysteine and the closing phenylalanine or tryptophan. D genes are given only for firm matches. Some rows have no size entry. The others give once, few or many, or a class for an expanded clone.

V gene	D gene	clone size	J gene	CDR3 DNA	CDR3 protein
TRBV28	-	-	TRBJ2-4	TGTGCCAGCAGTTCCCTCGGGGGAAACATTCAGTACTTC	CASSSLGGNIQYF
TRBV4-1	-	-	TRBJ2-2	TGCGCCAGCAGCCAAGAAGTAGCGGAGAACACCGGGGAGCTGTTTTTT	CASSQEVAENTGELFF
TRBV29-1	-	-	TRBJ2-1	TGCAGCGTTGTCATTTTTCTTTCTGTAGATGAGCAGTTCTTC	CSVVIFLSVDEQFF
TRBV9	TRBD1	-	TRBJ2-2	TGTGCCAGCAGCTCCACAGGGGGCGCGACCGGGGAGCTGTTTTTT	CASSSTGGATGELFF
TRBV2	-	-	TRBJ2-7	TGTGCCAACTACCAGACTGACGAGCAGTACTTC	CANYQTDEQYF
TRBV5-4	TRBD1	-	TRBJ2-1	TGTGCCAGCAGCTTGAGCCGGGACAGGGGCCATGAGCAGTTCTTC	CASSLSRDRGHEQFF
TRBV9	TRBD1	once	TRBJ2-2	TGTGCCAGCAGCGCCTCGACAGGGGGCACCGGGGAGCTGTTTTTT	CASSASTGGTGELFF
TRBV27	-	-	TRBJ2-3	TGTGCCAGCAGTCCGTCCTCGGGGGAGTTCACAGATACGCAGTATTTT	CASSPSSGEFTDTQYF
TRBV27	-	-	TRBJ2-7	TGTGCCAGCAGTCCAAGACCGACCTACGAGCAGTACTTC	CASSPRPTYEQYF
TRBV29-1	-	few	TRBJ2-2	TGCAGCGTTGAAGCGGGACCGGACACCGGGGAGCTGTTTTTT	CSVEAGPDTGELFF
TRBV5-1	-	-	TRBJ2-7	TGCGCCAGCAGCCCGGAGGGAGCCGAGCAGTACTTC	CASSPEGAEQYF
TRBV7-9	-	-	TRBJ2-7	TGTGCCAGCAGCTTATTACAGTACGAGCAGTACTTC	CASSLLQYEQYF
TRBV29-1	TRBD2	few	TRBJ2-1	TGCAGCGCCTCCGGGACTAGCGGCAATGAGCAGTTCTTC	CSASGTSGNEQFF
TRBV5-1	-	-	TRBJ1-2	TGCGCCAGCAGCCATTATGACAGTAACTATGGCTACACCTTC	CASSHYDSNYGYTF
TRBV4-1	-	-	TRBJ2-7	TGCGCCAGCAGCCAAGTCTCCAACTCCTACGAGCAGTACTTC	CASSQVSNSYEQYF
TRBV7-6	-	-	TRBJ1-4	TGTGCCAGCAGCCCTTTTACGGCGTGGCCCGAACCTACCTCTAATGAAAAACTGTTTTTT	CASSPFTAWPEPTSNEKLFF
TRBV19	-	-	TRBJ2-3	TGTGCCAGTAGCCCTGGTTGGGGGCCAGATACGCAGTATTTT	CASSPGWGPDTQYF
TRBV7-9	TRBD2	once	TRBJ2-2	TGTGCCAGCAGTCCCATGACTAGCTCGAACACCGGGGAGCTGTTTTTT	CASSPMTSSNTGELFF
TRBV7-9	TRBD2	few	TRBJ2-3	TGTGCCAGCAGCCCGGGGGGGCTTAAAGATACGCAGTATTTT	CASSPGGLKDTQYF
TRBV11-2	-	-	TRBJ2-3	TGTGCCAGCAGCTTAGGGTTCGGTACGCAGTATTTT	CASSLGFGTQYF
TRBV29-1	-	few	TRBJ2-1	TGCAGCGCCTGGGGACTCGAAGGCGTCAATGAGCAGTTCTTC	CSAWGLEGVNEQFF
TRBV7-9	TRBD1	-	TRBJ2-3	TGTGCCAGCAGAACCGGGACAGGGACAGATACGCAGTATTTT	CASRTGTGTDTQYF
TRBV4-1	-	-	TRBJ1-1	TGCGCCAGCAGCCAAGTAGACGGTCTTGCTTTCTTT	CASSQVDGLAFF
TRBV13	-	-	TRBJ2-7	TGTGCCAGCAGCAGAACAGGGAACGAGCAGTACTTC	CASSRTGNEQYF
TRBV29-1	TRBD2	-	TRBJ2-1	TGCAGCCCCCTCTTGAGGCGGGAGGTAGTCGATGAGCAGTTCTTC	CSPLLRREVVDEQFF
TRBV25-1	-	-	TRBJ1-2	TGTGCCAGCAGTGTTCTAATGGGGCTAGATGGCTACACCTTC	CASSVLMGLDGYTF
TRBV20-1	-	-	TRBJ2-7	TGCAGTGCTTCCTCCTACGAGCAGTACTTC	CSASSYEQYF
TRBV9	-	-	TRBJ2-1	TGTGCCAGCAGCACGGGTGTTGGTGAGCAGTTCTTC	CASSTGVGEQFF
TRBV5-6	-	-	TRBJ2-1	TGTGCCAGCAGCTTGTCACGGGAGCAGTTCTTC	CASSLSREQFF
TRBV9	TRBD2	-	TRBJ2-3	TGTGCCAGCAGCCTACCCATACGGACTAGCGGAACTAGCACAGATACGCAGTATTTT	CASSLPIRTSGTSTDTQYF